The sequence of this TCR beta chain was determined in a study of T cell responses to AZD1222 COVID-19 vaccine. Whole-study findings and limits: With dominance at 160-218 and 743-854, vaccine-associated CD4 TCRs spanned spike. Donors were chiefly white British, with a greater number of females, and clonal diversity was perhaps underestimated.

Germline V gene sequence: CDR1 SNHLY, CDR2 FYNNEI. Between the trimmed V and J ends, which lost 4 bases and 4 bases, there was a span of 5 bases. The CDR3 is 12 residues long. The method was immunoSEQ multiplex PCR; TCRdb's version includes in-frame clones alone and lacks a portion of them. The table includes 110,000 to 150,000 clones, around 91% detected once. Turning to this clone: What it binds is not known.

The chain recombines TRBV2 with TRBJ1-3; TRBD1 is a possible D gene (5 bases). This clonotype was obtained from an adult in good health. The sample in question was peripheral blood, obtained on day 0 of AZD1222 vaccination. CDR3 bases: TGTGCCAGCAGTGGACAGGGAAACACCATATATTTT. This sequence encodes CASSGQGNTIYF.